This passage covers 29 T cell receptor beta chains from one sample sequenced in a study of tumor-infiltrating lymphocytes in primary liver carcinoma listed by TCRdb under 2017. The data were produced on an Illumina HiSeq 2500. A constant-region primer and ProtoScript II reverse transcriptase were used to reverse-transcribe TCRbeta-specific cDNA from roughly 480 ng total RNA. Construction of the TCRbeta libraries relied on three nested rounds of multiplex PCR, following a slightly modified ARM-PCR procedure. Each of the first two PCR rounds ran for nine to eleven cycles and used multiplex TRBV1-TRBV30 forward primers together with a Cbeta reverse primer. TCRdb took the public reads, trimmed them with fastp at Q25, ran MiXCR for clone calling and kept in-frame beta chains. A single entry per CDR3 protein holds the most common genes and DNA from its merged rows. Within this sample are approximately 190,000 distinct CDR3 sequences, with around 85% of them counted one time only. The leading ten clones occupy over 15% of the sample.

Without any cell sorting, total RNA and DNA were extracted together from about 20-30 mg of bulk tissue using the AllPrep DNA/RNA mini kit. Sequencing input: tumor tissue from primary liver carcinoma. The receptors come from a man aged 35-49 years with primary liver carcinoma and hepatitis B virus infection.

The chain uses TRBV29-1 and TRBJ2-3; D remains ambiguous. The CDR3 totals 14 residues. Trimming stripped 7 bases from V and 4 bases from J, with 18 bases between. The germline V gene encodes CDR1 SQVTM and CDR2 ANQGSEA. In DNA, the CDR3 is TGCAGCGCCGCGGTCCCGGGCGTCGCAGATACGCAGTATTTT. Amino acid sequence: CSAAVPGVADTQYF.

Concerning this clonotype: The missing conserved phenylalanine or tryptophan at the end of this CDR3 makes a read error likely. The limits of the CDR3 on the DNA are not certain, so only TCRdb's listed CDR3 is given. CDR3: CNVELRDKGTDTQYL. This chain joins TRBV29-1 and TRBJ2-3; the tabulated D call, TRBD1, remains unverified against the DNA. Germline V gene data show CDR1 as SQVTM and CDR2 as ANQGSEA. The CDR3 is 15 amino acids in total, end residues counted.

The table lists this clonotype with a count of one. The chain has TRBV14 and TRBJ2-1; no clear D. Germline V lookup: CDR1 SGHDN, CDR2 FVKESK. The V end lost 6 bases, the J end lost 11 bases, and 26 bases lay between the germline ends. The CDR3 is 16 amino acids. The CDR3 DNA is TGTGCCAGCAGTGCCGTAGCCGGATGGGTAAAGAATAAGCAGTTCTTC. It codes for CASSAVAGWVKNKQFF.

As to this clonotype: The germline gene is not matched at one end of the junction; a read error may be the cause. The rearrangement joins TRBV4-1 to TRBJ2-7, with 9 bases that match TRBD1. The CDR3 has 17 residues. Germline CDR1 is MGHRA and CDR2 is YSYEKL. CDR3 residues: CVSSHEPGTGFGYEQYF. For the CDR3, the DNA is TGCGTCAGCAGCCATGAGCCCGGGACAGGGTTCGGATACGAGCAGTACTTC.

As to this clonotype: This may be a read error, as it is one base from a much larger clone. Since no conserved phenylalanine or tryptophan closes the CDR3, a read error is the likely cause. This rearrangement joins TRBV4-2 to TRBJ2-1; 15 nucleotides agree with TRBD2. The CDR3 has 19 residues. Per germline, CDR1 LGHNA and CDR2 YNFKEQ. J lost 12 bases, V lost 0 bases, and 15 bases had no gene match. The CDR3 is CASSQDIAGGLAGGSPQFY. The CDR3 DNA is TGTGCCAGCAGCCAAGATATAGCGGGTGGACTAGCGGGAGGGAGCCCGCAGTTCTAC.

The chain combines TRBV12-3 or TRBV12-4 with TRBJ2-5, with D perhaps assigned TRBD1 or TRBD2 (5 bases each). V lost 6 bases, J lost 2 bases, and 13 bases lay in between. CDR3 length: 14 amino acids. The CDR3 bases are TGTGCCAGCAGGGGACGGACACTACAAGAGACCCAGTACTTC. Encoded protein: CASRGRTLQETQYF.

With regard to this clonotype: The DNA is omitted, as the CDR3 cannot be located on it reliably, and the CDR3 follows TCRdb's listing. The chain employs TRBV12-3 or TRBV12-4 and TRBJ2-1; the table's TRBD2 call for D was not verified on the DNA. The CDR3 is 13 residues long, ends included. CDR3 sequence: CPSQFGGGNEQFF.

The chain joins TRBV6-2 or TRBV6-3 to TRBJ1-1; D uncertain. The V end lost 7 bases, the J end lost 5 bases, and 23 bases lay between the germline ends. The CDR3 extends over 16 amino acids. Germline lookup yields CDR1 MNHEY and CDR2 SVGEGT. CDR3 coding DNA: TGTGCCAGCACTATAATCTGGACGAGCGTAGTAACTGAAGCTTTCTTT. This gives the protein CASTIIWTSVVTEAFF.

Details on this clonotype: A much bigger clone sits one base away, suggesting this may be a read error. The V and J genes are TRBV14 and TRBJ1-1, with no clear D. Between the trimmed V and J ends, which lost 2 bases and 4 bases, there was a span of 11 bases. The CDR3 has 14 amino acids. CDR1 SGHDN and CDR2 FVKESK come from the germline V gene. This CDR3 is CASSQPGNGTEAFF. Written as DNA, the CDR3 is TGTGCCAGCAGCCAACCGGGAAACGGCACTGAAGCTTTCTTT. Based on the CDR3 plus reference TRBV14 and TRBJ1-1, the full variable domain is EAGVTQFPSHSVIEKGQTVTLRCDPISGHDNLYWYRRVMGKEIKFLLHFVKESKQDESGMPNNRFLAERTGGTYSTLKVQPAELEDSGVYFCASSQPGNGTEAFFGQGTRLTVV.

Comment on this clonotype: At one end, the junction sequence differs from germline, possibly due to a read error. The CDR3 loop reads CASDKENTF. The CDR3, as DNA: TGTGCCAGCGACAAGGAAAACACTTTC. The chain carries TRBV6-1 and TRBJ1-2, with unresolved D. The germline CDR1 and CDR2 sequences are MNHNS and SASEGT. The length of the CDR3 is 9 residues.

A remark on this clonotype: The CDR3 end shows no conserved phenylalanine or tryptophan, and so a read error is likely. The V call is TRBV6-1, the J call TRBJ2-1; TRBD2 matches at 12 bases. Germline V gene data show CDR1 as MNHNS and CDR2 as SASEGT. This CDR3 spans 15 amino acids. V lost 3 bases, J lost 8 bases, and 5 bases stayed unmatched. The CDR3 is CASSETSGRSHEQFL. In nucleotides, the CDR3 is TGTGCCAGCAGTGAGACTAGCGGGAGATCCCATGAGCAGTTCTTG.

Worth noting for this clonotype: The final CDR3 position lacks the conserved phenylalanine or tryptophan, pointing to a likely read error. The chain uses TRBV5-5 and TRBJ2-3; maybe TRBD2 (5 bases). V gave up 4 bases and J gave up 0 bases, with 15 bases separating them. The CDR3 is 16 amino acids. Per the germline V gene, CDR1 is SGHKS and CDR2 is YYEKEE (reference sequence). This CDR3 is CASSIPTSASTDTQYS. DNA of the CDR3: TGTGCCAGCAGCATTCCCACTAGTGCCAGCACAGATACGCAGTATTCT.

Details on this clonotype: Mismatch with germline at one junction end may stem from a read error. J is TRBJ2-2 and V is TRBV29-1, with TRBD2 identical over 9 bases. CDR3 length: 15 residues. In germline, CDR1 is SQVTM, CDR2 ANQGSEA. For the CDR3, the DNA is TGTAGCGTTTGGACTAGCGCGGCGAACACCAGGGAGCTGTTTTTT. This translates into CSVWTSAANTRELFF.

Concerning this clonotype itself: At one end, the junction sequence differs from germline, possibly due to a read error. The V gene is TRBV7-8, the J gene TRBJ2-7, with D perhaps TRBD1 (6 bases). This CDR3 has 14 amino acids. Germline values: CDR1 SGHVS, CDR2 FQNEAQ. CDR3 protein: CASSFRDTYYEQYF. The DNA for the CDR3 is TGTGCCAGCAGTTTCCGGGACACCTACTACGAGCAGTATTTC. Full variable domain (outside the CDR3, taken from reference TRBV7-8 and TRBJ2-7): GAGVSQSPRYKVAKRGQDVALRCDPISGHVSLFWYQQALGQGPEFLTYFQNEAQLDKSGLPSDRFFAERPEGSVSTLKIQRTQQEDSAVYLCASSFRDTYYEQYFGPGTRLTVT.

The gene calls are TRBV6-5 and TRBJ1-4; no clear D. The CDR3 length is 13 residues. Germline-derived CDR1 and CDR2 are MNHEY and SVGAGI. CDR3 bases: TGTGCTAGCCGGATTGGGCCTAATGAAAAACTGTTTTTT. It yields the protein CASRIGPNEKLFF.

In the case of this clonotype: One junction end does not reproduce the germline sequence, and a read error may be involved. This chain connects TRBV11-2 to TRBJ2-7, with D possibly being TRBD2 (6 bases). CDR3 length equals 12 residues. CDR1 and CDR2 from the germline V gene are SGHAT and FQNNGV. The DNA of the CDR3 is TGTGCCAGCAGCCCCGGGAGCTACGTGCAGTACTTC. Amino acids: CASSPGSYVQYF.

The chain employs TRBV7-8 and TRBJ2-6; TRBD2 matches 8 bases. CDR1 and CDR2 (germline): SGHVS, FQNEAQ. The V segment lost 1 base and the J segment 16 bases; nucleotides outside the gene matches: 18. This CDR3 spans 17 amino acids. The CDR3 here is CASSLDGRGAGANILTF. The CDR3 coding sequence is TGTGCCAGCAGCTTAGACGGGAGGGGGGCTGGGGCCAACATTCTGACTTTC. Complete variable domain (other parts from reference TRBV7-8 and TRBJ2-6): GAGVSQSPRYKVAKRGQDVALRCDPISGHVSLFWYQQALGQGPEFLTYFQNEAQLDKSGLPSDRFFAERPEGSVSTLKIQRTQQEDSAVYLCASSLDGRGAGANILTFGAGSRLTVL.

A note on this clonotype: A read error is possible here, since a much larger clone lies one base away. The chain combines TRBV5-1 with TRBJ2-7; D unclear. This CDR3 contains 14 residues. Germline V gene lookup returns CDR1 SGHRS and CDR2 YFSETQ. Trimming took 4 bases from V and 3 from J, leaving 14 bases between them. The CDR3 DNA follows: TGCGCCAGCAGCCGCCGGGCCCAGATCTACGAGCAGTACTTC. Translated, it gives CASSRRAQIYEQYF.

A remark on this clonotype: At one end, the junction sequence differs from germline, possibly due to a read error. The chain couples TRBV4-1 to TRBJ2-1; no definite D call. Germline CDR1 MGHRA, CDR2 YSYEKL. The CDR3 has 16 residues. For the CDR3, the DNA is TGCGCCAGCAGTCAAGAGTCAGCGACCCAATACAATGAGCTGTTCTTC. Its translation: CASSQESATQYNELFF.

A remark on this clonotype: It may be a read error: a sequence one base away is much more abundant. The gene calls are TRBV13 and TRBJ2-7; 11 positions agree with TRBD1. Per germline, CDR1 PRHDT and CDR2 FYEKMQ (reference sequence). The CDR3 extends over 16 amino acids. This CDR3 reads CVSSLRGTGGSYEQYF. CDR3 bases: TGTGTCAGCAGCTTACGTGGGACAGGGGGCTCCTACGAGCAGTACTTC.

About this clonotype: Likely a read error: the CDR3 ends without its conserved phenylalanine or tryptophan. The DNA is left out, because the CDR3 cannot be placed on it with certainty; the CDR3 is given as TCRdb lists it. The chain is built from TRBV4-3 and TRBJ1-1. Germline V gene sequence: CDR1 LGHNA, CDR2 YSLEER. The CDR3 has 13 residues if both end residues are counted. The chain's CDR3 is CASSQVGNTEVFL.

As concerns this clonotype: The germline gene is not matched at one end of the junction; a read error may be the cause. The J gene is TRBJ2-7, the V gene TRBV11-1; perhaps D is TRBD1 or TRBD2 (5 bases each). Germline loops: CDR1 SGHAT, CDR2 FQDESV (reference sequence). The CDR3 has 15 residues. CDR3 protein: CASSSFRDPSYDQYF. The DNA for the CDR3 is TGTGCCAGCAGCTCATTCCGGGACCCCTCCTACGACCAGTACTTC.

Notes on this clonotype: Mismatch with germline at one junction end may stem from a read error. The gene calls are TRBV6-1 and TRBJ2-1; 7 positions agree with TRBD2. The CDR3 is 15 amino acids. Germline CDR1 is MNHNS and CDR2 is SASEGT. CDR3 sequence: CANRTSGIINNEQFF. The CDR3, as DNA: TGTGCCAACAGGACTAGTGGTATCATTAACAATGAGCAGTTTTTC.

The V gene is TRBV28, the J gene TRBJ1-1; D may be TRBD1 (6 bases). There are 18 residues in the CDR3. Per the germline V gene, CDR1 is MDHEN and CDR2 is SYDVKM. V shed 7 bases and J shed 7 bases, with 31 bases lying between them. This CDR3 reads CASTSLSLDRWMNIEAFF. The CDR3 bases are TGTGCCAGCACCTCGCTCAGTCTAGACAGGTGGATGAATATTGAAGCTTTCTTT.

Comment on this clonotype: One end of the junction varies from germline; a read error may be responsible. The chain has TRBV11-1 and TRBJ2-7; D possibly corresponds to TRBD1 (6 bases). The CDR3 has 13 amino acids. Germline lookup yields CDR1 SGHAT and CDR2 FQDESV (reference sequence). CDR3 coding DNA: TGTGCCATTAGGGGGAAGCGTTCCTACGTGCAGTACTTC. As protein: CAIRGKRSYVQYF.

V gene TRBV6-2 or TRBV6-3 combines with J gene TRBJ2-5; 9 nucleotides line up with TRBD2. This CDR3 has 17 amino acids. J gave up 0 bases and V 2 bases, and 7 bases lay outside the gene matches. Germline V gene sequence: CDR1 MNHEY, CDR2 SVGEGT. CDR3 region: CASSYRAGGWDQETQYF. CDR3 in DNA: TGTGCCAGCAGTTACCGAGCGGGGGGTTGGGACCAAGAGACCCAGTACTTC.

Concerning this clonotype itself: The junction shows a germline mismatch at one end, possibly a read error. The CDR3 here is CASSLDKGGRFYNERFF. The CDR3 region has the DNA TGCGCCAGCAGCTTAGATAAGGGCGGGAGGTTCTACAATGAGCGGTTCTTC. This chain uses TRBV11-2 with TRBJ2-1; the match to TRBD2 covers 8 bases. Germline CDR1 SGHAT, CDR2 FQNNGV. The CDR3 is made up of 17 amino acids.

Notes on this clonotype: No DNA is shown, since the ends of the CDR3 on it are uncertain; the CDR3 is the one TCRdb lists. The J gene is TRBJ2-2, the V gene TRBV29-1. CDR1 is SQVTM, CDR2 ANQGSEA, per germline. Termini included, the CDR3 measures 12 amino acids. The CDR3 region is CSVADGSGELVF.

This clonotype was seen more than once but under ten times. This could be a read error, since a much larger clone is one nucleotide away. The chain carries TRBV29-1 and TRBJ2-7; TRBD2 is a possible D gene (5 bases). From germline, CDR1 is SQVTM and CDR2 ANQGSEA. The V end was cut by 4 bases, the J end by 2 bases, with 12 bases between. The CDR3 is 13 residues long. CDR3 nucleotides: TGCAGCGTTGCCCAGTGGGAGCCCTACGAGCAGTACTTC. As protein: CSVAQWEPYEQYF.